A selection of T cell receptor beta chains follows, all from one sample in a study of PD-1 blockade in mismatch repair-deficient tumors. Repertoires were generated with immunoSEQ multiplex PCR, while TCRdb's copy carries only in-frame clones and drops some. The sample holds 120,000 or so clones, about 88% seen once. The material sequenced was peripheral blood, taken 44 weeks after starting pembrolizumab. The receptors stem from an adult with mismatch repair-deficient cancer. CDR3s include the opening cysteine and the closing phenylalanine or tryptophan. Each record gives: CDR3 protein, CDR3 DNA, V gene, D gene, clone size, J gene. A D gene is named only where the DNA matches it firmly. For some rows the clone size is stated as once, few or many, or as a class when expanded; others skip it.

CDR3 protein: CASSGWGRVKDTQYF
CDR3 DNA: TGCGCCAGCAGTGGGTGGGGCAGGGTCAAAGATACGCAGTATTTT
V gene: TRBV10-2
D gene: .
clone size: .
J gene: TRBJ2-3

CDR3 protein: CASSLNRDQPQHF
CDR3 DNA: TGTGCCAGCAGTTTAAACAGGGATCAGCCCCAGCATTTT
V gene: TRBV27
D gene: .
clone size: .
J gene: TRBJ1-5

CDR3 protein: CASSLDETQYF
CDR3 DNA: TGTGCCAGCAGCTTAGATGAGACCCAGTACTTC
V gene: TRBV7-9
D gene: .
clone size: .
J gene: TRBJ2-5

CDR3 protein: CASSSLNYEQYF
CDR3 DNA: TGTGCCAGCAGTTCCCTGAACTACGAGCAGTACTTC
V gene: TRBV27
D gene: .
clone size: few
J gene: TRBJ2-7

CDR3 protein: CASSLDYQGLDLKTQYF
CDR3 DNA: TGTGCCAGCAGCCTTGACTACCAGGGACTCGACCTCAAGACCCAGTACTTC
V gene: TRBV27
D gene: .
clone size: .
J gene: TRBJ2-5

CDR3 protein: CASSLDPGDNEQFF
CDR3 DNA: TGTGCCAGCAGCTTAGATCCGGGAGACAATGAGCAGTTCTTC
V gene: TRBV7-3
D gene: .
clone size: .
J gene: TRBJ2-1

CDR3 protein: CASSPHGTSGGSYEQYF
CDR3 DNA: TGTGCCAGCAGCCCACACGGGACTAGCGGGGGTTCCTACGAGCAGTACTTC
V gene: TRBV7-2
D gene: TRBD2
clone size: .
J gene: TRBJ2-7

CDR3 protein: CASSPLDHTGELFF
CDR3 DNA: TGTGCCAGCAGCCCATTAGACCACACCGGGGAGCTGTTTTTT
V gene: TRBV14
D gene: .
clone size: .
J gene: TRBJ2-2

CDR3 protein: CASSLLQGGDGANVLTF
CDR3 DNA: TGCGCCAGCAGCTTGCTCCAGGGGGGTGACGGGGCCAACGTCCTGACTTTC
V gene: TRBV5-1
D gene: .
clone size: .
J gene: TRBJ2-6

CDR3 protein: CSVSTGRSNQPQHF
CDR3 DNA: TGCAGCGTTTCTACAGGGCGGAGCAATCAGCCCCAGCATTTT
V gene: TRBV29-1
D gene: .
clone size: few
J gene: TRBJ1-5

CDR3 protein: CASSFSPSYEQYF
CDR3 DNA: TGTGCCAGCAGCTTCTCCCCTAGCTACGAGCAGTACTTC
V gene: TRBV7-2
D gene: .
clone size: .
J gene: TRBJ2-7

CDR3 protein: CASRADGMNTEAFF
CDR3 DNA: TGCGCCAGCAGGGCTGACGGAATGAACACTGAAGCTTTCTTT
V gene: TRBV10-1
D gene: .
clone size: .
J gene: TRBJ1-1

CDR3 protein: CASSYDRIQETQYF
CDR3 DNA: TGTGCCAGCAGTTACGACAGGATCCAAGAGACCCAGTACTTC
V gene: TRBV6-5
D gene: .
clone size: .
J gene: TRBJ2-5

CDR3 protein: CASSLTGDSYNEQFF
CDR3 DNA: TGTGCCAGCAGCCTGACAGGGGACTCCTACAATGAGCAGTTCTTC
V gene: TRBV7-9
D gene: TRBD1
clone size: .
J gene: TRBJ2-1

CDR3 protein: CASSYRPVTSIEQFF
CDR3 DNA: TGTGCCAGCAGTTACCGCCCCGTTACTAGCATTGAGCAGTTCTTC
V gene: TRBV6-5
D gene: .
clone size: .
J gene: TRBJ2-1

CDR3 protein: CASSPPLGQREASYEQYF
CDR3 DNA: TGTGCCAGCAGCCCACCCCTAGGGCAGCGAGAGGCTTCCTACGAGCAGTACTTC
V gene: TRBV5-6
D gene: .
clone size: .
J gene: TRBJ2-7

CDR3 protein: CASSPWGGPNTGELFF
CDR3 DNA: TGTGCCAGCTCACCATGGGGGGGACCGAACACCGGGGAGCTGTTTTTT
V gene: TRBV18
D gene: TRBD2
clone size: .
J gene: TRBJ2-2

CDR3 protein: CASSLLAGGTGELFF
CDR3 DNA: TGTGCCAGCAGTTTACTAGCGGGAGGCACCGGGGAGCTGTTTTTT
V gene: TRBV28
D gene: TRBD2
clone size: once
J gene: TRBJ2-2

CDR3 protein: CASSQDVTSGRFLTDTQYF
CDR3 DNA: TGTGCCAGCAGCCAAGATGTTACTAGCGGGAGGTTTCTCACAGATACGCAGTATTTT
V gene: TRBV14
D gene: TRBD2
clone size: .
J gene: TRBJ2-3

CDR3 protein: CASSQDYSLVNQPQHF
CDR3 DNA: TGCGCCAGCAGCCAAGATTATAGTCTCGTCAATCAGCCCCAGCATTTT
V gene: TRBV4-1
D gene: .
clone size: .
J gene: TRBJ1-5

CDR3 protein: CASSLSSHTDTQYF
CDR3 DNA: TGCGCCAGCAGCTTGAGTAGCCACACAGATACGCAGTATTTT
V gene: TRBV5-1
D gene: .
clone size: once
J gene: TRBJ2-3

CDR3 protein: CASRTSTDTQYF
CDR3 DNA: TGTGCCAGCAGGACTAGCACAGATACGCAGTATTTT
V gene: TRBV6-5
D gene: .
clone size: .
J gene: TRBJ2-3

CDR3 protein: CASSAGDTRYGYTF
CDR3 DNA: TGTGCCAGCAGTGCTGGGGACACCCGTTATGGCTACACCTTC
V gene: TRBV2
D gene: .
clone size: .
J gene: TRBJ1-2

CDR3 protein: CASSMASGSYEQYF
CDR3 DNA: TGTGCCAGTAGTATGGCTAGCGGATCCTACGAGCAGTACTTC
V gene: TRBV19
D gene: TRBD2
clone size: few
J gene: TRBJ2-7